The present TCR beta chain was sequenced within a study of early T cells in non-severe SARS-CoV-2 infection. Turning to the study itself: Sequencing of unsorted whole blood was done on bulk RNA, leaving chains unpaired. Study-wide results and limits: CD4 and private specificities were missed by VDJdb matching, which favored anti-spike CD8 responses.

Ten or more counts support this clonotype. The target antigen is unknown. Unique molecular identifiers were attached to individual cDNA molecules. TCRdb fed the 5' RACE reads into MiXCR, producing one record per CDR3 protein. The sample lists approximately 26,000 distinct CDR3 sequences; about 4.4% were seen once. Sequenced material: whole blood. The TCR was taken from an adult who was a healthcare worker with PCR-confirmed SARS-CoV-2 infection or an uninfected control (not recorded which).

In nucleotides, the CDR3 is TGTGCCAGCAGCTTAAGGGGACAGGGGGCAAGCTCCTATAATTCACCCCTCCACTTT. Residues: CASSLRGQGASSYNSPLHF. The chain carries TRBV7-3 and TRBJ1-6; 12 nucleotides match TRBD1. The CDR3 sequence is 19 residues long. Germline V lookup: CDR1 SGHTA, CDR2 FQGTGA. V dropped 1 base and J dropped 0; count of bases not matched to a gene: 4.